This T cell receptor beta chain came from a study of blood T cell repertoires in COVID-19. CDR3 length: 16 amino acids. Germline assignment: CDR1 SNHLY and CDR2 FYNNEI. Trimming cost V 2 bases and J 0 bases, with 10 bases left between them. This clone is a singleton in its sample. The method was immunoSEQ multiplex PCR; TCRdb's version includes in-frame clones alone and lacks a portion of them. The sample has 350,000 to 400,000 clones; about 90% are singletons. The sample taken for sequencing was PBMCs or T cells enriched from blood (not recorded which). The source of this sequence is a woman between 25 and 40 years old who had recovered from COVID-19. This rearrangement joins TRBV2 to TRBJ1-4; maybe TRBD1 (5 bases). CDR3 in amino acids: CASSEWQGATNEKLFF. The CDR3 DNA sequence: TGTGCCAGCAGTGAATGGCAGGGTGCAACTAATGAAAAACTGTTTTTT.